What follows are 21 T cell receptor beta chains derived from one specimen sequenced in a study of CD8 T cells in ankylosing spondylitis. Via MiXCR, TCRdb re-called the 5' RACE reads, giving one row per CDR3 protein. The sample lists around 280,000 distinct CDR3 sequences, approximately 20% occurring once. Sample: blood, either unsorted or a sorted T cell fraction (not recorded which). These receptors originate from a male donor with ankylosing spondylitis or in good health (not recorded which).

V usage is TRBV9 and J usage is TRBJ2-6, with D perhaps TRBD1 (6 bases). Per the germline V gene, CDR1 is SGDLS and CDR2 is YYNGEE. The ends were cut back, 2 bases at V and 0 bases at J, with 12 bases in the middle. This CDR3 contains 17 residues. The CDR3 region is CASSVGRGGSGANVLTF. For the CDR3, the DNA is TGTGCCAGCAGCGTGGGCAGGGGCGGCTCTGGGGCCAACGTCCTGACTTTC.

CDR3 region: CSASGLAGGEDTQYF. The CDR3 nucleotides are TGCAGTGCTAGTGGACTAGCGGGAGGGGAAGATACGCAGTATTTT. The gene calls are TRBV20-1 and TRBJ2-3; 15 nucleotides agree with TRBD2. CDR1 and CDR2 from the germline V gene are DFQATT and SNEGSKA (reference sequence). Trimming removed 3 bases from V and 5 bases from J; junction bases left unmatched: 3. There are 15 residues in the CDR3.

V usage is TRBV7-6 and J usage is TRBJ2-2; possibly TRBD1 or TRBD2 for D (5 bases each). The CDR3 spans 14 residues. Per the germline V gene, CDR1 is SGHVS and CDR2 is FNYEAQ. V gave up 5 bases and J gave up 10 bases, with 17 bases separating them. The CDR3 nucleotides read TGTGCCAGCAGCCGTTCGGGACCGACAGAGGAGCTGTTTTTT. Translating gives CASSRSGPTEELFF.

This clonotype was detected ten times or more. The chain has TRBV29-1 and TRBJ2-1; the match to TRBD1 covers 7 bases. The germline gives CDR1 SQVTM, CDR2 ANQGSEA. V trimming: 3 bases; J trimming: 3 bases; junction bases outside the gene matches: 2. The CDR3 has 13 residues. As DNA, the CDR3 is TGCAGCGTTGAGGACAGGCTCTACAATGAGCAGTTCTTC. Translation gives CSVEDRLYNEQFF.

CDR3 residues: CASSSSGLARTNTGELFF. The CDR3 DNA is TGTGCCAGCAGCTCTTCTGGACTAGCGAGAACGAACACCGGGGAGCTGTTTTTT. The V call is TRBV6-2 or TRBV6-3, the J call TRBJ2-2, with 9 bases fitting TRBD2. This CDR3 spans 18 amino acids. Unmatched junction bases numbered 11, after V lost 6 bases and J lost 0 bases. The germline V gene has CDR1 MNHEY and CDR2 SVGEGT.

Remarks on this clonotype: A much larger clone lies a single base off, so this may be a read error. The DNA for the CDR3 is TGCAGCGTTGAAGAGGATCCAGATACGCAGTATTTT. Its translation is CSVEEDPDTQYF. The chain carries TRBV29-1 and TRBJ2-3, with D hard to call. Germline CDR1 SQVTM, CDR2 ANQGSEA. CDR3 length: 12 amino acids. The V end was cut by 0 bases, the J end by 4 bases, with 5 bases between.

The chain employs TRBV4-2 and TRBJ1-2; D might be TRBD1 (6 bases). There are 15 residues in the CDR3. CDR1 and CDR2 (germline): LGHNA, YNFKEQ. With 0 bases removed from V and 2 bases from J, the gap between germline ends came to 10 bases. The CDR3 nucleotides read TGTGCCAGCAGCCAAGATCGCGGGACAAACTATGGCTACACCTTC. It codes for CASSQDRGTNYGYTF.

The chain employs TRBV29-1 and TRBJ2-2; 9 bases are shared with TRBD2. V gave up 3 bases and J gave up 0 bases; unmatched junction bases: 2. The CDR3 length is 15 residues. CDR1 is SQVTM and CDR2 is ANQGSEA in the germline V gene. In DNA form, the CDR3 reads TGCAGCGTTGAGGCGGGGGGGACGAACACCGGGGAGCTGTTTTTT. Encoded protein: CSVEAGGTNTGELFF.

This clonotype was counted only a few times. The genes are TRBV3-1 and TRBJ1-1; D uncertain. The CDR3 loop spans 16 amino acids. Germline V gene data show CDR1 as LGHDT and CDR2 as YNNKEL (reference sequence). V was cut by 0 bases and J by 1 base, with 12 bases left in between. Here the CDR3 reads CASSQDVRDGNTEAFF. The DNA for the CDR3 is TGTGCCAGCAGCCAAGATGTAAGAGACGGGAACACTGAAGCTTTCTTT.

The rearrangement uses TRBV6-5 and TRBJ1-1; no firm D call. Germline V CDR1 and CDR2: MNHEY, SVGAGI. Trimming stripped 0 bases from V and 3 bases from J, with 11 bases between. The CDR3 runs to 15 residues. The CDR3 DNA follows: TGTGCCAGCAGTTACTCGGTTCGGCCAGACACTGAAGCTTTCTTT. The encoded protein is CASSYSVRPDTEAFF.

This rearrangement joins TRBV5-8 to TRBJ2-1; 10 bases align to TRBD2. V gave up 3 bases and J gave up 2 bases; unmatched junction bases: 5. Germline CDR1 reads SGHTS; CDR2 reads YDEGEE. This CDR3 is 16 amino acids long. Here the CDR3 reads CASSWFSGGAYNEQFF. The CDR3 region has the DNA TGTGCCAGCAGCTGGTTCAGCGGGGGGGCCTACAATGAGCAGTTCTTC.

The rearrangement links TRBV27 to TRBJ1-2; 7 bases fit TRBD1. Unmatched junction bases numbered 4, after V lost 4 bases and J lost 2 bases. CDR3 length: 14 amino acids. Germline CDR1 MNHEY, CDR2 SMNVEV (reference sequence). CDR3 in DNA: TGTGCCAGCAGTTCCCAGGGGGTAAACTATGGCTACACCTTC. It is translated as CASSSQGVNYGYTF.

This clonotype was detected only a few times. CDR3 DNA sequence: TGTGCCAGCAGCCCTCGGGTTGGGAGTGAAAAACTGTTTTTT. Encoded protein: CASSPRVGSEKLFF. The V and J genes are TRBV7-8 and TRBJ1-4; D remains unclear. Per germline, CDR1 SGHVS and CDR2 FQNEAQ. V was shortened by 5 bases and J by 7 bases, with 14 bases between the two germline ends. The CDR3 length is 14 residues.

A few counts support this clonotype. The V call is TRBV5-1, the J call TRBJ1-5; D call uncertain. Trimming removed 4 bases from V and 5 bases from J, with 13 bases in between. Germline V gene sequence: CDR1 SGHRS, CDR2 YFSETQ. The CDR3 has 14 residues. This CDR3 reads CASSLTPRDQPQHF. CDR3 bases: TGCGCCAGCAGCCTGACACCGAGGGATCAGCCCCAGCATTTT.

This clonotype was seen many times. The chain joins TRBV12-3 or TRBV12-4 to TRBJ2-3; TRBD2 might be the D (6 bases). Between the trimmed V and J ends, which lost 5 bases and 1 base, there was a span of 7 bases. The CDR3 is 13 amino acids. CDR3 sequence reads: CASSRRGTDTQYF. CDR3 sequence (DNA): TGTGCCAGCAGTCGGAGGGGCACAGATACGCAGTATTTT.

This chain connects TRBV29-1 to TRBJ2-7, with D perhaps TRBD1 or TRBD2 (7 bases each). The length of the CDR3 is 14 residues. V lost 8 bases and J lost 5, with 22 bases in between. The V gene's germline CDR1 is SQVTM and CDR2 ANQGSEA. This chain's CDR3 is CSITGTNQGDEQYV. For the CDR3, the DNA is TGCAGCATCACCGGGACTAACCAGGGGGACGAGCAGTACGTC.

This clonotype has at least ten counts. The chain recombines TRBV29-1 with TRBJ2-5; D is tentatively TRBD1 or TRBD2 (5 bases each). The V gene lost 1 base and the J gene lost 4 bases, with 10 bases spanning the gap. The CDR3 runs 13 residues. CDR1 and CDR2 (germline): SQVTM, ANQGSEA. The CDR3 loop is CSVEGGTGETQYF. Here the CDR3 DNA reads TGCAGCGTTGAAGGGGGGACGGGAGAGACCCAGTACTTC.

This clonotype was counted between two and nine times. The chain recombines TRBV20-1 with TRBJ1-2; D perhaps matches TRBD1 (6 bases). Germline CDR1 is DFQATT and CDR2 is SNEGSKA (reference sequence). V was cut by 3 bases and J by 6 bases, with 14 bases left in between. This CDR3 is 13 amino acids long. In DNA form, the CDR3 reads TGCAGTGCTAGGGGGGCAGGGAAGGATGGCTACACCTTC. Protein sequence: CSARGAGKDGYTF.

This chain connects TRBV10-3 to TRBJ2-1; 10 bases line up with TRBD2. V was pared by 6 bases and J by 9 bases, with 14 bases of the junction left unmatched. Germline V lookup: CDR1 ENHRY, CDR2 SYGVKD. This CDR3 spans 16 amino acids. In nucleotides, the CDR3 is TGTGCCATCAGCGATCTCACTAGCGGGGACGACTCTGAGCAGTTCTTC. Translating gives CAISDLTSGDDSEQFF.

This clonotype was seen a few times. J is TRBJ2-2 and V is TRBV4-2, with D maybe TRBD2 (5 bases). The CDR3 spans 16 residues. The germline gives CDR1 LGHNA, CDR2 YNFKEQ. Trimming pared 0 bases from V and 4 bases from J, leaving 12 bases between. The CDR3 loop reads CASSQDSGVGTGELFF. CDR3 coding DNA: TGTGCCAGCAGCCAAGATTCCGGGGTGGGCACCGGGGAGCTGTTTTTT.

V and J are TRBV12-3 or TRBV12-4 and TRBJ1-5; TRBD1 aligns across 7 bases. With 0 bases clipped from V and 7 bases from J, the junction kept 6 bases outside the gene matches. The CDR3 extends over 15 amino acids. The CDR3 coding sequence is TGTGCCAGCAGTTTAGCCAACAGGGGAAGGCAGCCCCAGCATTTT. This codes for CASSLANRGRQPQHF.